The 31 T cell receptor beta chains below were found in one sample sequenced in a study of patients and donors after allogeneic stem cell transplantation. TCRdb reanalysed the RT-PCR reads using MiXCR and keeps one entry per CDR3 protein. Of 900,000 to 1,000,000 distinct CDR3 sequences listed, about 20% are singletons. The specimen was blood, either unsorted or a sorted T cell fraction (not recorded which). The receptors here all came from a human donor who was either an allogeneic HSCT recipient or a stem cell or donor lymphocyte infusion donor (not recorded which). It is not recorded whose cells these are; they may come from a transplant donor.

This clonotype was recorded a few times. The CDR3 DNA follows: TGCAGCGTCCGACAGGGAGGAGTCTACGAGCAGTACTTC. Its protein product is CSVRQGGVYEQYF. The V and J genes are TRBV29-1 and TRBJ2-7, with D maybe TRBD1 (7 bases). Germline CDR1 reads SQVTM; CDR2 reads ANQGSEA. V was clipped by 6 bases and J by 3 bases, with 15 bases between them. The CDR3 has 13 residues.

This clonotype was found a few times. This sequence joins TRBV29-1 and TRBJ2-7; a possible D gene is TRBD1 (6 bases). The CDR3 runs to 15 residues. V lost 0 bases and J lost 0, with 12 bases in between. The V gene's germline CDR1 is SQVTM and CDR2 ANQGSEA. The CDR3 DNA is TGCAGCGTTGAAGATCCACAGGGAAGCTCCTACGAGCAGTACTTC. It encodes CSVEDPQGSSYEQYF.

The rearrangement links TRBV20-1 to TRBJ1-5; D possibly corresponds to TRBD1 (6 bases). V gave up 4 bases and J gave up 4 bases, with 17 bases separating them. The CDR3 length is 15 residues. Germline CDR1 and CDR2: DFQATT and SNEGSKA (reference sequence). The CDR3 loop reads CSAIPGTRGNQPQHF. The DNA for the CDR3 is TGCAGTGCTATCCCCGGGACAAGGGGGAATCAGCCCCAGCATTTT.

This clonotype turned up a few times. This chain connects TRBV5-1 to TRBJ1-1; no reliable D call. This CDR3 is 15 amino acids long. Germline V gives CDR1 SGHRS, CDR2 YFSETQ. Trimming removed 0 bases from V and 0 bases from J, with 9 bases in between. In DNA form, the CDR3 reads TGCGCCAGCAGCTTGGCAGAGGAAATGAACACTGAAGCTTTCTTT. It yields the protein CASSLAEEMNTEAFF.

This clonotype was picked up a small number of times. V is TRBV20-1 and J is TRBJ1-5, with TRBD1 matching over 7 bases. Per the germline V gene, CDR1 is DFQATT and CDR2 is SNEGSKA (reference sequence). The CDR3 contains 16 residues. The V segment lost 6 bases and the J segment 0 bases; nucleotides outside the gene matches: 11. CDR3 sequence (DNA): TGCAGTGCGAGTAAGGGACAGCCGATTAGCAATCAGCCCCAGCATTTT. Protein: CSASKGQPISNQPQHF.

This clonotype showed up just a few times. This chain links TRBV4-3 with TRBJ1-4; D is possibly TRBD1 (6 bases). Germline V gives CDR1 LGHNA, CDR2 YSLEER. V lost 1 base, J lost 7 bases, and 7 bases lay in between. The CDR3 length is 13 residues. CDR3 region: CASSQGGGEKLFF. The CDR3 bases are TGCGCCAGCAGCCAAGGAGGGGGTGAAAAACTGTTTTTT.

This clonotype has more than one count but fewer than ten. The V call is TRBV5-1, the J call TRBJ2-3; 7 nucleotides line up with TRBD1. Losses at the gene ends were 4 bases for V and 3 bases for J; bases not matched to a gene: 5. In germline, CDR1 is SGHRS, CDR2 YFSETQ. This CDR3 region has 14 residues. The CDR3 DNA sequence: TGCGCCAGCAGCCCCCCGACAGGGACAGATACGCAGTATTTT. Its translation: CASSPPTGTDTQYF. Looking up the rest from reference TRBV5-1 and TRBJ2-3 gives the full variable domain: KAGVTQTPRYLIKTRGQQVTLSCSPISGHRSVSWYQQTPGQGLQFLFEYFSETQRNKGNFPGRFSGRQFSNSRSEMNVSTLELGDSALYLCASSPPTGTDTQYFGPGTRLTVL.

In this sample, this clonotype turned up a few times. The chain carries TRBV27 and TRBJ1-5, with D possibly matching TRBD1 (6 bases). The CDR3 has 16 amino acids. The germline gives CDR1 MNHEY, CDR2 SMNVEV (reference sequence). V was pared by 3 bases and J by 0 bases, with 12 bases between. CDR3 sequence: CASSFIAGDSNQPQHF. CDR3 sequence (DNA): TGTGCCAGCAGTTTTATAGCAGGGGATAGCAATCAGCCCCAGCATTTT.

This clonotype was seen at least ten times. The CDR3 reads CSGAGGVYEQYF. DNA for the CDR3: TGCAGTGGTGCGGGGGGTGTATACGAGCAGTACTTC. The V gene is TRBV20-1, the J gene TRBJ2-7; 8 bases agree with TRBD2. Germline values: CDR1 DFQATT, CDR2 SNEGSKA (reference sequence). This CDR3 region has 12 residues. V shed 7 bases and J 4 bases; nucleotides not matched to a gene: 6.

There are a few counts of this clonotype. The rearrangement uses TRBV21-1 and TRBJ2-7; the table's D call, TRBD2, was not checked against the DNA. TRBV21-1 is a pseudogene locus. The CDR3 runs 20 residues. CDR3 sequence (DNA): TGTGCCAGCAGCGCCTATAGGCTAGCGGGAGACCCAGTTTTTGGGCATGAGCAGTACTTC. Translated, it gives CASSAYRLAGDPVFGHEQYF.

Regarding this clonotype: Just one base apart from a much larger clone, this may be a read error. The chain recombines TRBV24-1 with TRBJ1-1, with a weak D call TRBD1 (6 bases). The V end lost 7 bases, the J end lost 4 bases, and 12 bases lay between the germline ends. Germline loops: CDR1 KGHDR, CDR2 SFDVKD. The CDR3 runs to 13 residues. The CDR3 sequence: CATRDLDSTEAFF. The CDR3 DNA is TGTGCCACCAGAGACTTGGACAGCACTGAAGCTTTCTTT.

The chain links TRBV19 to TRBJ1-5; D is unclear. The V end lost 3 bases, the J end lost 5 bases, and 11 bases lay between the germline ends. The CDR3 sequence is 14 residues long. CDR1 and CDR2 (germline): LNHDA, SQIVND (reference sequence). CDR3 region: CASSMSGGYQPQHF. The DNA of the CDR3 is TGTGCCAGTAGTATGTCGGGAGGGTATCAGCCCCAGCATTTT. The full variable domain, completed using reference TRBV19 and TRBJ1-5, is DGGITQSPKYLFRKEGQNVTLSCEQNLNHDAMYWYRQDPGQGLRLIYYSQIVNDFQKGDIAEGYSVSREKKESFPLTVTSAQKNPTAFYLCASSMSGGYQPQHFGDGTRLSIL.

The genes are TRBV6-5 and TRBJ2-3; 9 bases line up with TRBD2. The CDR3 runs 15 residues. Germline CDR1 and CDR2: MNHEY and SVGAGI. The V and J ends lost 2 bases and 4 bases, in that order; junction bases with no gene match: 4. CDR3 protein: CASSYAASGADTQYF. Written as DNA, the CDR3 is TGTGCCAGCAGTTACGCGGCTAGCGGGGCAGATACGCAGTATTTT.

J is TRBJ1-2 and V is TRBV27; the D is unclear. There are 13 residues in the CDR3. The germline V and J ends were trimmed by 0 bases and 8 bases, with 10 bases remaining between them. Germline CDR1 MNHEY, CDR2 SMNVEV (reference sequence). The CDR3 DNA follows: TGTGCCAGCAGTTTATCGAGCTCCATGGGCTACACCTTC. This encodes CASSLSSSMGYTF.

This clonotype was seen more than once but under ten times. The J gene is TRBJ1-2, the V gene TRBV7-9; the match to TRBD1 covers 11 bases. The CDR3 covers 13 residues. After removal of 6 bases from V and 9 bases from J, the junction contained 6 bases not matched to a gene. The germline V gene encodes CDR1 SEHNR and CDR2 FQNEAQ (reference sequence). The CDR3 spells CASRIGQGARYTF. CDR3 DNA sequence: TGTGCCAGCAGAATCGGACAGGGGGCTCGCTACACCTTC.

The CDR3 is CASSRGTGPYNSPLHF. As DNA, the CDR3 is TGCGCCAGCAGCCGCGGGACAGGTCCCTATAATTCACCCCTCCACTTT. This sequence joins TRBV4-1 and TRBJ1-6, with TRBD1 matching over 8 bases. The CDR3 extends over 16 amino acids. Germline V CDR1 and CDR2: MGHRA, YSYEKL. After removal of 4 bases from V and 2 bases from J, the junction contained 4 bases not matched to a gene.

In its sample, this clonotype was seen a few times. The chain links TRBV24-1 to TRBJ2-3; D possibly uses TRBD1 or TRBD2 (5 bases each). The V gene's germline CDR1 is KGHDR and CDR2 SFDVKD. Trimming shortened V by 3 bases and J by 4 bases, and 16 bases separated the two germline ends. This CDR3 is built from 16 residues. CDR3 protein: CATSDPGPTRADTQYF. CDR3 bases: TGTGCCACCAGTGATCCGGGACCAACCCGAGCAGATACGCAGTATTTT.

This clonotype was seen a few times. CDR3 protein: CASSASLGRTQYF. DNA for the CDR3: TGTGCCAGCAGTGCCTCCCTGGGGAGGACGCAGTATTTT. The chain has TRBV2 and TRBJ2-3, with D perhaps TRBD2 (6 bases). From germline, CDR1 is SNHLY and CDR2 FYNNEI. V was shortened by 4 bases and J by 9 bases, with 14 bases between the two germline ends. This CDR3 is 13 amino acids long.

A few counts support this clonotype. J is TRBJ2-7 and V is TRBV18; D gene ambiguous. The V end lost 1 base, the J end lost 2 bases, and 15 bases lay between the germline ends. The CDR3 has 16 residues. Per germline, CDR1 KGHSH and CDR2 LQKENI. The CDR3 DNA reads TGTGCCAGCTCACCACTAGAGTCCCAGCTAACCTACGAGCAGTACTTC. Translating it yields CASSPLESQLTYEQYF.

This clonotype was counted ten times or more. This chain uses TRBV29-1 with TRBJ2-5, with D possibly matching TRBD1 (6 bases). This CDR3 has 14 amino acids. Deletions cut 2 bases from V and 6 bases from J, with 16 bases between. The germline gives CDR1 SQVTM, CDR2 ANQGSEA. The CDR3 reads CSVEPNHRVKTQYF. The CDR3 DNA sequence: TGCAGCGTTGAACCCAACCACAGGGTGAAGACCCAGTACTTC.

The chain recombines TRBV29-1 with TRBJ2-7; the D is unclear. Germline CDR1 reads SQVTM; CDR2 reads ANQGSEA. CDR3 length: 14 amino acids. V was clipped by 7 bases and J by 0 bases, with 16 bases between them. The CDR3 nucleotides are TGCAGCGCCGGGCCCAGTTACGGCTCCTACGAGCAGTACTTC. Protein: CSAGPSYGSYEQYF.

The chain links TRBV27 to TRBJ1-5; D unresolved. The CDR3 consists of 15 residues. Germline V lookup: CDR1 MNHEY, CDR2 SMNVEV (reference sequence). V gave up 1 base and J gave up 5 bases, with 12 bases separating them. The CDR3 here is CASSLFYRKYQPQHF. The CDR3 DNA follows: TGTGCCAGCAGTTTATTTTACAGAAAGTATCAGCCCCAGCATTTT.

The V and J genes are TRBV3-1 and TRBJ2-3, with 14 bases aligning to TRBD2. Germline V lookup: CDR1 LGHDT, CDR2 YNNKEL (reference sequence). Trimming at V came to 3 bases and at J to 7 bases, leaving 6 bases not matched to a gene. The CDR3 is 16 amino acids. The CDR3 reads CASSHSTSGGVHTQYF. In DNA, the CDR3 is TGTGCCAGCAGCCACTCGACTAGCGGGGGGGTTCATACGCAGTATTTT.

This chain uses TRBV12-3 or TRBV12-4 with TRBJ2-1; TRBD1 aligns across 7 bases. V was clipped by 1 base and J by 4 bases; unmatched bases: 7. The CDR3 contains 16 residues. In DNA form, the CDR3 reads TGTGCCAGCAGTTTAGGAACAGGGGACGTTTACAATGAGCAGTTCTTC. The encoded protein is CASSLGTGDVYNEQFF.

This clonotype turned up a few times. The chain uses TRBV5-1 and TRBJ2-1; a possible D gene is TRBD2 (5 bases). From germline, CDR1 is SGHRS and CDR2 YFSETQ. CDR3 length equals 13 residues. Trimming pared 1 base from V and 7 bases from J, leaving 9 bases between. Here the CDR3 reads CASSLIEGNEQFF. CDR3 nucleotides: TGCGCCAGCAGCTTGATCGAGGGAAATGAGCAGTTCTTC.

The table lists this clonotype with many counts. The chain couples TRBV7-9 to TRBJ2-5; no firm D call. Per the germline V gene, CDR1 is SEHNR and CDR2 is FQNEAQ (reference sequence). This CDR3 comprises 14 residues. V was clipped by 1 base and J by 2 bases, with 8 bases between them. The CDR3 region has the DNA TGTGCCAGCAGCTTAGGACTGGGACAAGAGACCCAGTACTTC. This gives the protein CASSLGLGQETQYF.

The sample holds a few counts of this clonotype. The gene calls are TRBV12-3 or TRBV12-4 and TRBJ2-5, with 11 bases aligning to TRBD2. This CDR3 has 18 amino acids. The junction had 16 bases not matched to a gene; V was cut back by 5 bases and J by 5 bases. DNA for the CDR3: TGTGCCAGCAGTGGCGGGCCCTTCCTAGCGGGGGGCGGGGAGACCCAGTACTTC. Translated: CASSGGPFLAGGGETQYF.

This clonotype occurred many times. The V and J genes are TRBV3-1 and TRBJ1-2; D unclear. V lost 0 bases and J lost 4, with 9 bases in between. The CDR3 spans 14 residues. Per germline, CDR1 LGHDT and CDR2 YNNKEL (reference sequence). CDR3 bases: TGTGCCAGCAGCCAAGATGAGAGAACCTATGGCTACACCTTC. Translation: CASSQDERTYGYTF. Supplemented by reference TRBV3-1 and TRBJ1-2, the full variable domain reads DTAVSQTPKYLVTQMGNDKSIKCEQNLGHDTMYWYKQDSKKFLKIMFSYNNKELIINETVPNRFSPKSPDKAHLNLHINSLELGDSAVYFCASSQDERTYGYTFGSGTRLTVV.

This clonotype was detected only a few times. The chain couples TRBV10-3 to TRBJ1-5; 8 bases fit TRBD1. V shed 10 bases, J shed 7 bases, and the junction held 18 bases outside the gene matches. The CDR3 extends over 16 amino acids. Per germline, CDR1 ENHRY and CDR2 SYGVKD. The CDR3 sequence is CATRQGSPTGIQPQHF. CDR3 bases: TGTGCCACCCGACAGGGGTCACCCACAGGCATACAGCCCCAGCATTTT.

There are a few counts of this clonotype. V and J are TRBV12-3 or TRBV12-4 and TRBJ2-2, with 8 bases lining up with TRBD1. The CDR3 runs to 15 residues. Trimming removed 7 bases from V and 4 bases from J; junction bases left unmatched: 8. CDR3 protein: CASTSGQEVTGELFF. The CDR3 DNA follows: TGTGCCAGCACCTCGGGACAGGAGGTCACCGGGGAGCTGTTTTTT.

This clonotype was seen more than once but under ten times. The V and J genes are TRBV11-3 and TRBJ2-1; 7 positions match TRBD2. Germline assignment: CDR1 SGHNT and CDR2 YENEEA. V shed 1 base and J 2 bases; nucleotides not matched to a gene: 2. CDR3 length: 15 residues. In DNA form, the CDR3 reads TGTGCCAGCAGCTTAGCTGCGGGGGCCTACAATGAGCAGTTCTTC. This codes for CASSLAAGAYNEQFF.